These 14 T cell receptor beta chains came from one sample sequenced in a study of early T cells in non-severe SARS-CoV-2 infection. TCRdb ran MiXCR on the 5' RACE reads and lists one entry per CDR3 protein. Here the sample spans 43,000 or so distinct CDR3 sequences, roughly 4.2% being singletons. Sequencing was carried out using whole blood. Receptors were obtained from an adult who was a healthcare worker with PCR-confirmed SARS-CoV-2 infection or an uninfected control (not recorded which).

This clonotype was seen a single time. V usage is TRBV12-3 or TRBV12-4 and J usage is TRBJ2-7, with TRBD1 as a possible D gene (6 bases). The CDR3 sequence is 14 residues long. Trimming took off 5 bases at V and 7 bases at J, with 18 bases between the two ends. This CDR3 is CASSNRQAGWEQYF. The CDR3 DNA reads TGTGCCAGCAGTAACCGACAGGCGGGTTGGGAGCAGTACTTC.

This clonotype came up many times. The gene calls are TRBV20-1 and TRBJ2-7; TRBD1 matches 9 bases. With V trimmed by 2 bases and J by 6 bases, 5 bases remained unmatched. The CDR3 totals 13 residues. Germline values: CDR1 DFQATT, CDR2 SNEGSKA (reference sequence). The DNA of the CDR3 is TGCAGTGCTAGAAACAGGGGGCTAGGCGAGCAGTACTTC. Translated, it gives CSARNRGLGEQYF.

This clonotype was seen many times. The CDR3 region has the DNA TGTGCCAGCAGTTACCTAGCGGGGGGGCTCTACGAGCAGTACTTC. Encoded protein: CASSYLAGGLYEQYF. The genes are TRBV6-5 and TRBJ2-7; 12 bases line up with TRBD2. After removal of 2 bases from V and 3 bases from J, the junction contained 2 bases not matched to a gene. This CDR3 has 15 residues. The V gene's germline CDR1 is MNHEY and CDR2 SVGAGI.

This clonotype was observed at least ten times. V usage is TRBV7-8 and J usage is TRBJ2-1; the match to TRBD2 covers 7 bases. Germline loops: CDR1 SGHVS, CDR2 FQNEAQ. The J segment lost 1 base and the V segment lost 1 base, leaving 7 bases of the junction unmatched. CDR3 length: 17 residues. In DNA form, the CDR3 reads TGTGCCAGCAGCTTAGTGGGCGGGAGTAGGTCCTACAATGAGCAGTTCTTC. This codes for CASSLVGGSRSYNEQFF. Variable domain in full (rest from reference TRBV7-8 and TRBJ2-1): GAGVSQSPRYKVAKRGQDVALRCDPISGHVSLFWYQQALGQGPEFLTYFQNEAQLDKSGLPSDRFFAERPEGSVSTLKIQRTQQEDSAVYLCASSLVGGSRSYNEQFFGPGTRLTVL.

The chain couples TRBV10-3 to TRBJ2-7, with D unresolved. The ends were cut back, 8 bases at V and 3 bases at J, with 14 bases in the middle. The CDR3 contains 13 residues. Per the germline V gene, CDR1 is ENHRY and CDR2 is SYGVKD. The CDR3 DNA is TGTGCCATCGCCCGGGCATTGGACTACGAGCAGTACTTC. Its protein is CAIARALDYEQYF.

The sample holds many counts of this clonotype. This chain uses TRBV20-1 with TRBJ2-4; D is ambiguous. The CDR3 runs to 13 residues. Trimming took 3 bases from V and 16 from J, leaving 22 bases between them. In germline, CDR1 is DFQATT, CDR2 SNEGSKA (reference sequence). In DNA, the CDR3 is TGCAGTGCTAGTTCTTATCTGGGTGGCTCGAAATACTTC. This translates into CSASSYLGGSKYF.

In this sample, this clonotype turned up many times. V is TRBV6-5 and J is TRBJ1-2; D is perhaps TRBD1 (6 bases). CDR3 size: 13 residues. Looked up from germline, CDR1 is MNHEY and CDR2 is SVGAGI. Trimming left V 4 bases short and J 3 bases short, with 9 bases between. The CDR3 coding sequence is TGTGCCAGCAGTTTGACAGGTCACTATGGCTACACCTTC. Translated, it gives CASSLTGHYGYTF.

This clonotype came up a few times. The chain is built from TRBV19 and TRBJ1-2; D call uncertain. The CDR3 length is 14 residues. CDR1 is LNHDA and CDR2 is SQIVND in the germline V gene (reference sequence). With 3 bases removed from V and 6 bases from J, the gap between germline ends came to 14 bases. For the CDR3, the DNA is TGTGCCAGTAGTATCTTCAGGCAGGACCATGGCTACACCTTC. The encoded protein is CASSIFRQDHGYTF.

This clonotype came up once. CDR3 nucleotides: TGTGCCAGCAGTTACCAGGGACTCAGCACAGATACGCAGTATTTT. It specifies CASSYQGLSTDTQYF. This chain uses TRBV6-2 or TRBV6-3 with TRBJ2-3; weak D call: TRBD2 (6 bases). The CDR3 is 15 amino acids. Looked up from germline, CDR1 is MNHEY and CDR2 is SVGEGT. V lost 2 bases, J lost 0 bases, and 9 bases lay in between.

In its sample, this clonotype was seen many times. The chain links TRBV7-3 to TRBJ2-7, with 8 bases identical to TRBD1. The CDR3 totals 13 residues. Germline CDR1 and CDR2: SGHTA and FQGTGA. J gave up 6 bases and V 5 bases, and 6 bases lay outside the gene matches. The chain's CDR3 is CASSVGQGTEQYF. In nucleotides, the CDR3 is TGTGCCAGCAGCGTCGGACAGGGAACCGAGCAGTACTTC.

This clonotype appeared many times. The V call is TRBV10-1, the J call TRBJ2-5, with 9 bases lining up with TRBD2. Germline lookup yields CDR1 WNHNN and CDR2 SYGVQD (reference sequence). The CDR3 runs 15 residues. Trimming at V came to 2 bases and at J to 3 bases, leaving 4 bases not matched to a gene. The CDR3 DNA reads TGCGCCAGCAGTGAGGCTAGCGGGGCGGAAGAGACCCAGTACTTC. Protein: CASSEASGAEETQYF.

This clonotype was detected ten times or more. The chain employs TRBV29-1 and TRBJ1-1; D uncertain. Trimming took 0 bases from V and 0 from J, leaving 8 bases between them. The CDR3 sequence is 14 residues long. The germline gives CDR1 SQVTM, CDR2 ANQGSEA. The CDR3 DNA sequence: TGCAGCGTTGAAGATCTGGTTATGAACACTGAAGCTTTCTTT. It encodes CSVEDLVMNTEAFF.

This chain links TRBV19 with TRBJ2-7, with no clear D. CDR3 length: 13 amino acids. Trimming took 3 bases from V and 1 from J, leaving 7 bases between them. CDR1 and CDR2 from the germline V gene are LNHDA and SQIVND (reference sequence). CDR3 sequence reads: CASSMGNSYEQYF. CDR3 bases: TGTGCCAGTAGTATGGGAAATTCCTACGAGCAGTACTTC.

This clonotype appeared many times. CDR3 amino acids: CSVRTSGRGELFF. In nucleotides, the CDR3 is TGCAGCGTCCGGACTAGCGGGAGGGGGGAGCTGTTTTTT. The chain is built from TRBV29-1 and TRBJ2-2; 14 bases align to TRBD2. CDR1 and CDR2 (germline): SQVTM, ANQGSEA. This CDR3 comprises 13 residues. Losses at the gene ends were 6 bases for V and 8 bases for J; bases not matched to a gene: 2.